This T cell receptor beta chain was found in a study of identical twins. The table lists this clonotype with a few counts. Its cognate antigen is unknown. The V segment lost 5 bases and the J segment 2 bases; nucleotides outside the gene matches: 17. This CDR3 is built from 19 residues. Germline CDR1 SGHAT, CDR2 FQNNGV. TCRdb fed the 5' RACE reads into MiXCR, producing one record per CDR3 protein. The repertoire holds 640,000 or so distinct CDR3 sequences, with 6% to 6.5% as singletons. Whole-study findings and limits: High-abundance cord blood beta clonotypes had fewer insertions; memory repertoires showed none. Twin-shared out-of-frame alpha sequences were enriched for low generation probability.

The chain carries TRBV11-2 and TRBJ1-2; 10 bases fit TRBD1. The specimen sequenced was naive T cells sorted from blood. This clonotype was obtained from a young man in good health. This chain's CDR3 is CASSPTPGQGLYKNYGYTF. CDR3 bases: TGTGCCAGCAGCCCAACACCGGGACAGGGGTTGTATAAGAACTATGGCTACACCTTC.